A single sample is the source of the 24 T cell receptor beta chains below, sequenced in a study of metastatic and nonmetastatic thyroid tumors. TCRdb recomputed clones from the PCR reads via MiXCR. The sample gives roughly 25,000 clones, about 13% of which show up once; 17% is in the top ten. No patient had received any treatment before thyroid surgery. Sequencing was carried out using blood. The receptor set was obtained from a female donor with papillary thyroid cancer or a benign thyroid nodule (not recorded which). Some clones in this sample may be carry-over from other donors' samples.

This clone has ten or more counts. The chain uses TRBV7-3 and TRBJ2-5; 9 bases match TRBD2. V was clipped by 4 bases and J by 1 base; unmatched bases: 4. The germline CDR1 and CDR2 sequences are SGHTA and FQGTGA. The CDR3 has 15 amino acids. In nucleotides, the CDR3 is TGTGCCAGCAGCTCTAGCGGGGCCTTCCAAGAGACCCAGTACTTC. Translated, it gives CASSSSGAFQETQYF. Together with reference TRBV7-3 and TRBJ2-5, the CDR3 gives the full variable domain: GAGVSQTPSNKVTEKGKYVELRCDPISGHTALYWYRQSLGQGPEFLIYFQGTGAADDSGLPNDRFFAVRPEGSVSTLKIQRTERGDSAVYLCASSSSGAFQETQYFGPGTRLLVL.

The chain uses TRBV20-1 and TRBJ1-5, with D tentatively TRBD1 (5 bases). The CDR3 extends over 16 amino acids. CDR1 is DFQATT and CDR2 is SNEGSKA in the germline V gene (reference sequence). Trimming took 6 bases from V and 1 from J, leaving 19 bases between them. The CDR3, as DNA: TGCAGTGCCATGGGACGGCGACTAGCAAGCAATCAGCCCCAGCATTTT. It encodes CSAMGRRLASNQPQHF.

The chain has TRBV6-1 and TRBJ1-1; 9 bases are shared with TRBD1. Germline values: CDR1 MNHNS, CDR2 SASEGT. J was trimmed by 3 bases and V by 7 bases; bases with no gene match: 6. The CDR3 has 14 amino acids. CDR3: CASIRGQGHTEAFF. The CDR3 DNA reads as TGTGCCAGCATTCGAGGACAGGGGCACACTGAAGCTTTCTTT.

This clone was counted ten times or more. The rearrangement links TRBV11-2 to TRBJ2-3; D is uncertain. The germline V gene has CDR1 SGHAT and CDR2 FQNNGV. CDR3 length: 14 residues. The V end was cut by 1 base, the J end by 4 bases, with 9 bases between. CDR3 protein: CASSLGVNSDTQYF. The CDR3 DNA follows: TGTGCCAGCAGCTTAGGTGTGAACTCAGATACGCAGTATTTT.

This clone was observed at least ten times. DNA of the CDR3: TGTGCCACCAGCACGTACATCAGGGGGCGCAACACCGGGGAGCTGTTTTTT. Translating it yields CATSTYIRGRNTGELFF. This chain links TRBV24-1 with TRBJ2-2; 8 bases agree with TRBD1. After removal of 7 bases from V and 2 bases from J, the junction contained 11 bases not matched to a gene. CDR1 and CDR2 (germline): KGHDR, SFDVKD. The CDR3 totals 17 residues.

This clone is medium-sized (0.01 to 0.1%). The V call is TRBV11-1, the J call TRBJ1-1; D remains ambiguous. There are 14 residues in the CDR3. V was clipped by 2 bases and J by 6 bases, with 13 bases between them. CDR1 is SGHAT and CDR2 is FQDESV in the germline V gene (reference sequence). The CDR3 coding sequence is TGTGCCAGCAGCTTAAGGTCGGGGTTAGCTGAAGCTTTCTTT. It is translated as CASSLRSGLAEAFF.

This clone was picked up one time. The rearrangement joins TRBV20-1 to TRBJ2-7, with 7 bases aligning to TRBD1. Germline assignment: CDR1 DFQATT and CDR2 SNEGSKA (reference sequence). Unmatched junction bases numbered 10, after V lost 2 bases and J lost 3 bases. The CDR3 covers 15 residues. The CDR3 here is CSARPLTGWDYEQYF. The DNA of the CDR3 is TGCAGTGCTAGACCACTGACAGGGTGGGACTACGAGCAGTACTTC.

This clone was observed a handful of times. The CDR3 is CSLKGGSVDEQFF. The CDR3 coding sequence is TGCAGCCTGAAGGGCGGGAGTGTTGATGAGCAGTTCTTC. The V and J genes are TRBV29-1 and TRBJ2-1, with TRBD2 identical over 7 bases. Trimming at V came to 8 bases and at J to 8 bases, leaving 12 bases not matched to a gene. Germline CDR1 and CDR2: SQVTM and ANQGSEA. CDR3 length equals 13 residues.

The chain couples TRBV7-9 to TRBJ2-3; D perhaps matches TRBD2 (6 bases). This CDR3 contains 13 residues. The germline V and J ends were trimmed by 5 bases and 6 bases, with 12 bases remaining between them. The germline gives CDR1 SEHNR, CDR2 FQNEAQ (reference sequence). The CDR3 bases are TGTGCCAGCAGCAAGGACGGAGGGGATACGCAGTATTTT. This translates into CASSKDGGDTQYF.

This chain joins TRBV6-1 and TRBJ1-6, with D tentatively TRBD1 (5 bases). This CDR3 is 14 amino acids long. CDR1 is MNHNS and CDR2 is SASEGT in the germline V gene. V was trimmed by 10 bases and J by 2 bases, leaving 12 bases between them. CDR3 amino acids: CATSSGPYNSPLHF. CDR3 nucleotide sequence: TGTGCCACCTCCTCGGGGCCCTATAATTCACCCCTCCACTTT.

This clone was seen a handful of times. CDR3 in DNA: TGTGCCACCAGCAGAGATACGAGACAGGGGGCTCGAGGCTACACCTTC. This sequence encodes CATSRDTRQGARGYTF. The V and J genes are TRBV15 and TRBJ1-2, with 10 bases fitting TRBD1. Germline CDR1 and CDR2: LNHNV and YYDKDF (reference sequence). Trimming took 0 bases from V and 8 from J; bases not matched to a gene: 9. This CDR3 is 16 amino acids long.

This clone was recorded a few times. This clone may be a read error of a much larger clone one base away. The chain uses TRBV5-5 and TRBJ2-2; no firm D call. CDR3 length: 16 amino acids. Germline CDR1 reads SGHKS; CDR2 reads YYEKEE (reference sequence). V lost 4 bases and J lost 4, with 17 bases in between. In nucleotides, the CDR3 is TGTGCCAGCAGCCTCCGGACGGCGACGGGCACCGGGGAGCTGTTTTTT. It yields the protein CASSLRTATGTGELFF. Together with reference TRBV5-5 and TRBJ2-2, the CDR3 gives the full variable domain: DAGVTQSPTHLIKTRGQQVTLRCSPISGHKSVSWYQQVLGQGPQFIFQYYEKEERGRGNFPDRFSARQFPNYSSELNVNALLLGDSALYLCASSLRTATGTGELFFGEGSRLTVL.

This clone came up many times. The chain links TRBV20-1 to TRBJ2-7; D gene uncertain. The germline V gene encodes CDR1 DFQATT and CDR2 SNEGSKA (reference sequence). The CDR3 length is 14 residues. Deletions cut 6 bases from V and 0 bases from J, with 15 bases between. The CDR3 is CSALPQGFSYEQYF. CDR3 nucleotide sequence: TGCAGTGCCCTTCCCCAAGGTTTCTCCTACGAGCAGTACTTC.

This clone appeared many times. The J gene is TRBJ2-1, the V gene TRBV7-3, with 9 bases aligning to TRBD1. Germline CDR1 SGHTA, CDR2 FQGTGA. This CDR3 has 15 residues. V shed 5 bases and J 4 bases; nucleotides not matched to a gene: 6. This chain's CDR3 is CASSRDRGVYNEQFF. The CDR3 nucleotides are TGTGCCAGCAGCCGAGACAGGGGGGTTTACAATGAGCAGTTCTTC.

This rearrangement joins TRBV2 to TRBJ2-7, with 7 bases identical to TRBD1. CDR3 length: 15 amino acids. Germline values: CDR1 SNHLY, CDR2 FYNNEI. V lost 6 bases, J lost 1 base, and 9 bases stayed unmatched. The CDR3 nucleotides are TGTGCCAGCAGCCAATTGACAGGGCCTTCCTACGAGCAGTACTTC. Translated, it gives CASSQLTGPSYEQYF.

Judged by abundance, this clone is medium-sized. V gene TRBV5-1 combines with J gene TRBJ1-1; tentatively, D is TRBD1 (6 bases). The germline V gene encodes CDR1 SGHRS and CDR2 YFSETQ. The length of the CDR3 is 15 residues. Trimming stripped 2 bases from V and 1 base from J, with 12 bases between. CDR3 coding DNA: TGCGCCAGCAGCTTTAGTGTGGGGGCGAACACTGAAGCTTTCTTT. It is translated as CASSFSVGANTEAFF. Together with reference TRBV5-1 and TRBJ1-1, the CDR3 gives the full variable domain: KAGVTQTPRYLIKTRGQQVTLSCSPISGHRSVSWYQQTPGQGLQFLFEYFSETQRNKGNFPGRFSGRQFSNSRSEMNVSTLELGDSALYLCASSFSVGANTEAFFGQGTRLTVV.

The sample holds a few counts of this clone. A much larger clone is a single base away; this may be a read error. This rearrangement joins TRBV5-1 to TRBJ1-1; possible D gene TRBD1, 5 bases. Deletions cut 4 bases from V and 3 bases from J, with 13 bases between. CDR1 and CDR2 (germline): SGHRS, YFSETQ. This CDR3 has 14 residues. In nucleotides, the CDR3 is TGCGCCAGCAGCGGGACCCCGCTTCACACTGAAGCTTTCTTT. This translates into CASSGTPLHTEAFF.

This clone was seen at least ten times. The chain uses TRBV10-1 and TRBJ1-1, with 7 nucleotides matching TRBD1. Germline CDR1 reads WNHNN; CDR2 reads SYGVQD (reference sequence). The length of the CDR3 is 14 residues. With V trimmed by 2 bases and J by 5 bases, 5 bases remained unmatched. CDR3 amino acids: CASSERQGGTEAFF. Here the CDR3 DNA reads TGCGCCAGCAGTGAGAGACAGGGCGGGACTGAAGCTTTCTTT.

The sample holds many counts of this clone. V gene TRBV4-1 combines with J gene TRBJ2-4, with D tentatively TRBD2 (6 bases). CDR3 length: 16 residues. Germline V gives CDR1 MGHRA, CDR2 YSYEKL. V was clipped by 1 base and J by 4 bases, with 14 bases between them. The CDR3 bases are TGCGCCAGCAGCCAAGGAGGGGTTCGGGAGAAAAACATTCAGTACTTC. Translated, it gives CASSQGGVREKNIQYF.

By its share, this clone is medium-sized. V gene TRBV10-3 combines with J gene TRBJ2-2; 7 nucleotides line up with TRBD1. The germline V gene has CDR1 ENHRY and CDR2 SYGVKD. The junction had 6 bases not matched to a gene; V was cut back by 9 bases and J by 5 bases. The CDR3 sequence is 13 residues long. CDR3 sequence: CAIRGRLTGELFF. For the CDR3, the DNA is TGTGCCATAAGGGGGCGCTTGACCGGGGAGCTGTTTTTT.

The table lists this clone with many counts. V is TRBV7-9 and J is TRBJ2-7, with 7 bases matching TRBD1. V shed 1 base and J 6 bases; nucleotides not matched to a gene: 6. CDR1 and CDR2 from the germline V gene are SEHNR and FQNEAQ (reference sequence). The CDR3 loop spans 14 amino acids. The CDR3 coding sequence is TGTGCCAGCAGCTTAGGACAGGGTAATAGCGAGCAGTACTTC. Its protein is CASSLGQGNSEQYF.

A remark on this clone: At one end the junction does not follow the germline gene, possibly because of a read error. The rearrangement uses TRBV6-4 and TRBJ2-1; the match to TRBD2 covers 7 bases. This CDR3 region has 16 residues. From germline, CDR1 is MRHNA and CDR2 SNTAGT. CDR3 protein: CASSAQGAGESNEQVF. The CDR3 DNA is TGTGCCAGCAGTGCCCAAGGGGCGGGAGAGTCAAATGAGCAGGTCTTC.

This clone was detected ten times or more. This sequence joins TRBV7-3 and TRBJ1-1; D is uncertain. The CDR3 consists of 13 residues. Per the germline V gene, CDR1 is SGHTA and CDR2 is FQGTGA. Trimming took 5 bases from V and 2 from J, leaving 9 bases between them. The chain's CDR3 is CASSLSVNTEAFF. The CDR3 DNA reads as TGTGCCAGCAGCCTCAGCGTTAACACTGAAGCTTTCTTT.

This clone was observed a handful of times. The chain is built from TRBV6-6 and TRBJ2-1; 9 positions match TRBD2. Germline-derived CDR1 and CDR2 are MNHNY and SVGAGI (reference sequence). This CDR3 region has 16 residues. Trimming removed 1 base from V and 8 bases from J; junction bases left unmatched: 9. The CDR3 spells CASSYYPAGGQYEQFF. DNA of the CDR3: TGTGCCAGCAGTTACTACCCAGCGGGAGGCCAGTATGAGCAGTTCTTC.